Shown below are 26 T cell receptor beta chains from a single sample sequenced in a study of blood T cell repertoires in COVID-19. The method was immunoSEQ multiplex PCR; TCRdb's version includes in-frame clones alone and lacks a portion of them. This table holds around 230,000 clones, more than 70% found once. The sequencing input was peripheral blood. The origin of the receptors is a woman aged 45-60 years with acute or convalescent COVID-19.

This chain joins TRBV19 and TRBJ2-1; a weak D match, TRBD1 (5 bases). This CDR3 region has 16 residues. V lost 1 base and J 0 bases, leaving 10 bases between the germline ends. Germline values: CDR1 LNHDA, CDR2 SQIVND (reference sequence). The CDR3 bases are TGTGCCAGTAGTATAGTTAGGACACACTCCTACAATGAGCAGTTCTTC. Translation: CASSIVRTHSYNEQFF.

The chain uses TRBV5-1 and TRBJ2-7; 10 nucleotides agree with TRBD2. Germline V gives CDR1 SGHRS, CDR2 YFSETQ. The J segment lost 5 bases and the V segment lost 4 bases, leaving 9 bases of the junction unmatched. There are 15 residues in the CDR3. The CDR3 is CASSLGSGREHEQYF. In nucleotides, the CDR3 is TGCGCCAGCAGCCTAGGCAGCGGGAGGGAGCACGAGCAGTACTTC.

The genes are TRBV24-1 and TRBJ2-3, with TRBD2 as a possible D gene (5 bases). CDR1 and CDR2 from the germline V gene are KGHDR and SFDVKD. V was shortened by 4 bases and J by 4 bases, with 14 bases between the two germline ends. This CDR3 has 15 amino acids. The CDR3 is CATSETMNSADTQYF. CDR3 nucleotides: TGTGCCACCAGTGAAACCATGAATAGCGCAGATACGCAGTATTTT.

This clone has just one count. The genes are TRBV3-1 (or the pseudogene TRBV3-2) and TRBJ2-2; 7 nucleotides align to TRBD2. The CDR3 consists of 17 residues. Trimming at V came to 3 bases and at J to 2 bases, leaving 9 bases not matched to a gene. Germline V gene data show CDR1 as LGHDT and CDR2 as YNNKEL (reference sequence). The CDR3, as DNA: TGTGCCAGCAGCCACCCCGTGGTAGCGGGTAACACCGGGGAGCTGTTTTTT. Translated, it gives CASSHPVVAGNTGELFF.

V usage is TRBV3-1 (or the pseudogene TRBV3-2) and J usage is TRBJ1-4; unclear D gene. Germline V gene sequence: CDR1 LGHDT, CDR2 YNNKEL (reference sequence). V dropped 1 base and J dropped 8 bases, with 14 bases sitting between them. This CDR3 comprises 15 residues. The CDR3 DNA follows: TGTGCCAGCAGCCAAGGAGGAGGGTTAGGAGAAAAACTGTTTTTT. This translates into CASSQGGGLGEKLFF.

J is TRBJ2-3 and V is TRBV10-3; D possibly corresponds to TRBD2 (6 bases). Germline CDR1 and CDR2: ENHRY and SYGVKD. The CDR3 contains 16 residues. V was pared by 0 bases and J by 0 bases, with 10 bases between. CDR3 DNA sequence: TGTGCCATCAGTGAGTCCCGCCGGGGGAGCACAGATACGCAGTATTTT. Encoded protein: CAISESRRGSTDTQYF.

Only a few counts were recorded for this clone. This chain links TRBV2 with TRBJ2-7; D perhaps matches TRBD2 (5 bases). The CDR3 length is 13 residues. With 3 bases removed from V and 8 bases from J, the gap between germline ends came to 14 bases. Germline values: CDR1 SNHLY, CDR2 FYNNEI. CDR3 nucleotides: TGTGCCAGCAGTGACCCTAGCCCCAGCCAGCAGTACTTC. This codes for CASSDPSPSQQYF.

The chain is built from TRBV5-1 and TRBJ1-4; TRBD1 matches at 7 bases. CDR1 and CDR2 from the germline V gene are SGHRS and YFSETQ. The CDR3 consists of 15 residues. With V trimmed by 0 bases and J by 4 bases, 3 bases remained unmatched. CDR3 sequence (DNA): TGCGCCAGCAGCTTGGCGGGGGACAGTAATGAAAAACTGTTTTTT. Translated: CASSLAGDSNEKLFF.

This chain links TRBV10-3 with TRBJ1-1; D is unresolved. Germline V CDR1 and CDR2: ENHRY, SYGVKD. Trimming took off 2 bases at V and 1 base at J, with 8 bases between the two ends. The CDR3 extends over 14 amino acids. CDR3 residues: CAISESEGNTEAFF. CDR3 nucleotide sequence: TGTGCCATCAGTGAGAGCGAGGGGAACACTGAAGCTTTCTTT.

This chain links TRBV24-1 with TRBJ2-5; D is perhaps TRBD1 (6 bases). Germline CDR1 KGHDR, CDR2 SFDVKD. CDR3 size: 13 residues. V was clipped by 5 bases and J by 5 bases, with 11 bases between them. In DNA, the CDR3 is TGTGCCACCAGTGCGTTGCAGGGGGAGACCCAGTACTTC. This translates into CATSALQGETQYF.

This clone was seen once. This chain joins TRBV10-2 and TRBJ2-3; TRBD2 matches at 8 bases. Germline V gene lookup returns CDR1 WSHSY and CDR2 SAAADI. The V and J ends lost 7 bases and 2 bases, in that order; junction bases with no gene match: 5. The CDR3 extends over 14 amino acids. DNA for the CDR3: TGCGCCAGCAACGAGCGGGAGAACACAGATACGCAGTATTTT. Translation: CASNERENTDTQYF.

The CDR3 here is CASSRSGQGAIEKLFF. In nucleotides, the CDR3 is TGTGCCAGCTCGCGTTCTGGACAGGGGGCGATTGAAAAACTGTTTTTT. This chain joins TRBV18 and TRBJ1-4; 11 positions match TRBD1. The CDR3 covers 16 residues. From germline, CDR1 is KGHSH and CDR2 LQKENI. V lost 6 bases, J lost 7 bases, and 10 bases stayed unmatched.

The chain combines TRBV7-8 with TRBJ1-2, with D unresolved. Germline CDR1 is SGHVS and CDR2 is FQNEAQ. Trimming took 0 bases from V and 6 from J, leaving 11 bases between them. The CDR3 covers 14 residues. CDR3 amino acids: CASSLAITVDGYTF. The CDR3 coding sequence is TGTGCCAGCAGCTTAGCGATTACAGTAGATGGCTACACCTTC.

CDR3 nucleotide sequence: TGTGCCTGGAGTTTGACACACTATGGCTACACCTTC. It is translated as CAWSLTHYGYTF. The V and J genes are TRBV30 and TRBJ1-2; D remains unclear. Germline assignment: CDR1 GTSNPN and CDR2 SVGIG (reference sequence). V was trimmed by 2 bases and J by 3 bases, leaving 7 bases between them. The CDR3 covers 12 residues.

The genes are TRBV6-2 or TRBV6-3 and TRBJ2-1, with 8 bases identical to TRBD1. The CDR3 is 17 amino acids. The ends lost 0 bases at V and 6 bases at J; junction bases unmatched: 10. Germline assignment: CDR1 MNHEY and CDR2 SVGEGT. The CDR3 DNA reads TGTGCCAGCAGTTACTCCCTAGGACAGGGTCCCTTCAATGAGCAGTTCTTC. Encoded protein: CASSYSLGQGPFNEQFF.

This clone came up once. This chain connects TRBV19 to TRBJ1-5; 10 nucleotides line up with TRBD1. Germline assignment: CDR1 LNHDA and CDR2 SQIVND (reference sequence). The CDR3 consists of 14 residues. V trimming: 5 bases; J trimming: 2 bases; junction bases outside the gene matches: 0. In DNA form, the CDR3 reads TGTGCCAGTAGTGGGACAGGGGGCAATCAGCCCCAGCATTTT. Amino acids: CASSGTGGNQPQHF.

This clone has a handful of counts. The rearrangement links TRBV4-1 to TRBJ1-6; D is ambiguous. Per germline, CDR1 MGHRA and CDR2 YSYEKL. The CDR3 has 15 residues. The ends were cut back, 1 base at V and 13 bases at J, with 17 bases in the middle. CDR3 protein: CASSQGGVGTGPLHF. CDR3 bases: TGCGCCAGCAGCCAAGGGGGAGTGGGCACCGGGCCCCTCCACTTT.

The rearrangement links TRBV12-5 to TRBJ1-5; the match to TRBD1 covers 7 bases. There are 15 residues in the CDR3. Germline lookup yields CDR1 LGHNT and CDR2 FRNRAP. V lost 5 bases to trimming and J lost 3 bases; unmatched junction nucleotides: 7. The CDR3 region has the DNA TGTGCTAGTGGTCCAAACAGGGGTCCCAATCAGCCCCAGCATTTT. Its protein is CASGPNRGPNQPQHF.

The chain employs TRBV3-1 (or the pseudogene TRBV3-2) and TRBJ2-3; 7 bases map to TRBD2. This CDR3 is built from 16 residues. The germline V gene encodes CDR1 LGHDT and CDR2 YNNKEL (reference sequence). The V and J ends lost 0 bases and 0 bases, in that order; junction bases with no gene match: 3. The CDR3 sequence is CASSQDLAESTDTQYF. Here the CDR3 DNA reads TGTGCCAGCAGCCAAGATCTAGCGGAAAGCACAGATACGCAGTATTTT.

The V and J genes are TRBV28 and TRBJ1-1; maybe TRBD1 (5 bases). With 0 bases removed from V and 3 bases from J, the gap between germline ends came to 23 bases. The CDR3 runs 19 residues. Germline V gives CDR1 MDHEN, CDR2 SYDVKM. CDR3 bases: TGTGCCAGCAGTTTATGGGCGGCTCTTCGTGAGGGAGGGGACACTGAAGCTTTCTTT. It encodes CASSLWAALREGGDTEAFF.

The V and J genes are TRBV9 and TRBJ2-7; perhaps TRBD2 as D (6 bases). Germline loops: CDR1 SGDLS, CDR2 YYNGEE. V was trimmed by 4 bases and J by 3 bases, leaving 14 bases between them. The CDR3 is 14 residues long. DNA for the CDR3: TGTGCCAGCAGCCCCGGCGGGGCGGGCTACGAGCAGTACTTC. This translates into CASSPGGAGYEQYF.

The V and J genes are TRBV5-8 and TRBJ2-7; D might be TRBD2 (5 bases). Trimming removed 3 bases at V and 7 bases at J, with 11 bases between. This CDR3 contains 12 residues. Germline CDR1 is SGHTS and CDR2 is YDEGEE. DNA of the CDR3: TGTGCCAGCAGCTCCGGGATCTGGGAGCAGTACTTC. Its translation is CASSSGIWEQYF.

The chain is built from TRBV4-2 and TRBJ1-4, with D possibly being TRBD1 (6 bases). The CDR3 has 16 amino acids. Germline CDR1 and CDR2: LGHNA and YNFKEQ. Trimming left V 4 bases short and J 8 bases short, with 20 bases between. The CDR3 here is CASSRNQGTYWEKLFF. The CDR3, as DNA: TGTGCCAGCAGCCGAAACCAGGGGACGTATTGGGAAAAACTGTTTTTT.

V usage is TRBV14 and J usage is TRBJ1-2; D not resolved. V dropped 0 bases and J dropped 2 bases, with 4 bases sitting between them. This CDR3 contains 13 residues. Germline V lookup: CDR1 SGHDN, CDR2 FVKESK. CDR3 sequence (DNA): TGTGCCAGCAGCCAAGACCTAAACTATGGCTACACCTTC. This encodes CASSQDLNYGYTF.

V is TRBV18 and J is TRBJ2-7, with 12 bases fitting TRBD2. The CDR3 covers 20 residues. V gave up 5 bases and J gave up 4 bases; unmatched junction bases: 21. Germline V lookup: CDR1 KGHSH, CDR2 LQKENI. The CDR3 DNA reads as TGTGCCAGCTCATCGAGGGGAGGACTAGCGGGGATCCGATCCGCATACGAGCAGTACTTC. As protein: CASSSRGGLAGIRSAYEQYF.

There are a few counts of this clone. The V gene is TRBV2, the J gene TRBJ2-1, with TRBD1 matching over 12 bases. With 6 bases clipped from V and 8 bases from J, the junction kept 8 bases outside the gene matches. In germline, CDR1 is SNHLY, CDR2 FYNNEI. This CDR3 has 15 amino acids. This CDR3 reads CASRRGQGALDEQFF. CDR3 DNA: TGTGCCAGCAGAAGGGGACAGGGGGCGTTAGATGAGCAGTTCTTC.